The clone carrying this T cell receptor (beta chain) was observed at least ten times. The antigen remains undetermined. The sample is drawn from a study of identical twins. Regarding the study as a whole: In zero-insertion analyses, partial confounding could arise from invariant MAIT and iNKT cells.

Germline-derived CDR1 and CDR2 are LNHNV and YYDKDF (reference sequence). CDR3 length: 14 residues. The V end lost 0 bases, the J end lost 4 bases, and 9 bases lay between the germline ends. A template switching step contributed a universal primer site, while unique molecular identifiers were present in the cDNA. TCRdb used MiXCR to reprocess the 5' RACE reads, holding one entry per CDR3 protein. The sample has around 690,000 distinct CDR3 sequences; about 20% are singletons. These data were likewise used in another study, on T cells expressing NK-cell markers. That work states: In several experiments, sorting was restricted to alpha-beta TCR T cells by an anti-gamma-delta TCR antibody. CD8+ T cells in over five donors included dominant NKG2C+ clonotypes at about 1.0-7.5%.

This receptor was identified in a woman under 30 in good health. The sample consisted of PBMCs. The chain has TRBV15 and TRBJ1-1; no clear D gene. The CDR3 nucleotides read TGTGCCACCAGCAGAGATTTGACGGCCACTGAAGCTTTCTTT. This translates into CATSRDLTATEAFF.